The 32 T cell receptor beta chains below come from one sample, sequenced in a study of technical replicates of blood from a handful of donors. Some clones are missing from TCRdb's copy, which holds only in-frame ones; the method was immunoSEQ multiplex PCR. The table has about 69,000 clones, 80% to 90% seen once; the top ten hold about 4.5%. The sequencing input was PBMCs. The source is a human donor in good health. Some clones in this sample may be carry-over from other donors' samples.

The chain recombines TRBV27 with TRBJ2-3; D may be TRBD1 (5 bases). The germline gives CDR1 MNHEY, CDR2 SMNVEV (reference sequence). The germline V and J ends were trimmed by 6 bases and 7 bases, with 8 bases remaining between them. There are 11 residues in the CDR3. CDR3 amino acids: CASRRTNTQYF. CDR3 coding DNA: TGTGCCAGCAGGAGGACAAATACGCAGTATTTT.

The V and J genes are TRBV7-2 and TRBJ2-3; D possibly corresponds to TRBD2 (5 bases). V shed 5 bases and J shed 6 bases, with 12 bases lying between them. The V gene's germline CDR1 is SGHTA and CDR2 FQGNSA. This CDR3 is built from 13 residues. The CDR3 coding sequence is TGTGCCAGCAGCGAAACTAGGGCGGATACGCAGTATTTT. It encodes CASSETRADTQYF.

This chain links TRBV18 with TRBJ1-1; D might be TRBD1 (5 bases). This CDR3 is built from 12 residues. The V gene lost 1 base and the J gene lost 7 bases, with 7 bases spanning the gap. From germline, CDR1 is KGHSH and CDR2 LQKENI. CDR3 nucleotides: TGTGCCAGCTCACCACGAAGGGGTGAAGCTTTCTTT. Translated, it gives CASSPRRGEAFF.

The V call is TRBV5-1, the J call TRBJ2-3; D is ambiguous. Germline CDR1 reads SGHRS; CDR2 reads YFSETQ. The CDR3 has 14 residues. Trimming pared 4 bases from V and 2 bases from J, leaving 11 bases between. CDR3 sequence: CASSPGSYTDTQYF. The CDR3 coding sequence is TGCGCCAGCAGCCCCGGGTCCTACACAGATACGCAGTATTTT.

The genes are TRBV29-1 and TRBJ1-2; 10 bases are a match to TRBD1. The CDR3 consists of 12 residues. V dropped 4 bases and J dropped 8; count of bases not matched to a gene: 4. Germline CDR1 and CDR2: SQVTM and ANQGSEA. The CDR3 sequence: CSVGQGARGYTF. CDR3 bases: TGCAGCGTTGGACAGGGGGCTCGGGGCTACACCTTC.

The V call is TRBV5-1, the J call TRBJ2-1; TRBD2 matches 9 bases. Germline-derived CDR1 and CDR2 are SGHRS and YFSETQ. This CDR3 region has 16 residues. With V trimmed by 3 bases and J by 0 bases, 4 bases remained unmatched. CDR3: CASSYSGGRSYNEQFF. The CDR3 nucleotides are TGCGCCAGCAGCTATAGCGGGGGCCGCTCCTACAATGAGCAGTTCTTC. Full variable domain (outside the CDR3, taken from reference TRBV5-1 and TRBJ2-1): KAGVTQTPRYLIKTRGQQVTLSCSPISGHRSVSWYQQTPGQGLQFLFEYFSETQRNKGNFPGRFSGRQFSNSRSEMNVSTLELGDSALYLCASSYSGGRSYNEQFFGPGTRLTVL.

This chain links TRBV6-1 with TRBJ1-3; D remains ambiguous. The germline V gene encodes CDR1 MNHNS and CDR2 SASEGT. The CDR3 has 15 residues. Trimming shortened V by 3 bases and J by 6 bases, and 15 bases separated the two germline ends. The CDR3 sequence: CASSDIGERLNTIYF. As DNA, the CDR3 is TGTGCCAGCAGTGATATCGGGGAAAGGTTAAACACCATATATTTT.

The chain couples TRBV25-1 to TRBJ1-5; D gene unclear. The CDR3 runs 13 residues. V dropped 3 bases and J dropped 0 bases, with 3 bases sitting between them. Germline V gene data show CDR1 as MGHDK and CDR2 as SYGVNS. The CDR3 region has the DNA TGTGCCAGCAGTGATAATAGCAATCAGCCCCAGCATTTT. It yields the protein CASSDNSNQPQHF. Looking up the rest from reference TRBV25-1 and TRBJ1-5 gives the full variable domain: EADIYQTPRYLVIGTGKKITLECSQTMGHDKMYWYQQDPGMELHLIHYSYGVNSTEKGDLSSESTVSRIRTEHFPLTLESARPSHTSQYLCASSDNSNQPQHFGDGTRLSIL.

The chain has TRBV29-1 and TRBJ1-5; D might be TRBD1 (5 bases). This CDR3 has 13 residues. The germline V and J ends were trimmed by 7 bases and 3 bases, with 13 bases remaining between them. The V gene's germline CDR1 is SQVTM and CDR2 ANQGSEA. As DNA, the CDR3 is TGCAGCGCCGCCACAGGAGACAATCAGCCCCAGCATTTT. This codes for CSAATGDNQPQHF. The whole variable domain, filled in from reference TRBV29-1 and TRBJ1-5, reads SAVISQKPSRDICQRGTSLTIQCQVDSQVTMMFWYRQQPGQSLTLIATANQGSEATYESGFVIDKFPISRPNLTFSTLTVSNMSPEDSSIYLCSAATGDNQPQHFGDGTRLSIL.

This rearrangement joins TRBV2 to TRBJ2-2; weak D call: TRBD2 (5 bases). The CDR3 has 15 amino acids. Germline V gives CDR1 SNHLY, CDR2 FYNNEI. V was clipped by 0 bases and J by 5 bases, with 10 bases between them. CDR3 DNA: TGTGCCAGCAGTGAAGCGGACTTGAGGACCGGGGAGCTGTTTTTT. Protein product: CASSEADLRTGELFF.

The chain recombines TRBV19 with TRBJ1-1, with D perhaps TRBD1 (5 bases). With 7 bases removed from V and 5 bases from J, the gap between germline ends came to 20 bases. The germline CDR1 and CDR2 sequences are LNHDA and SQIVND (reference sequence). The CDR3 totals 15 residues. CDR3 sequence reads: CASKSQWRGGTEAFF. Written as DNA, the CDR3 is TGTGCCAGTAAGTCTCAATGGAGGGGTGGGACTGAAGCTTTCTTT.

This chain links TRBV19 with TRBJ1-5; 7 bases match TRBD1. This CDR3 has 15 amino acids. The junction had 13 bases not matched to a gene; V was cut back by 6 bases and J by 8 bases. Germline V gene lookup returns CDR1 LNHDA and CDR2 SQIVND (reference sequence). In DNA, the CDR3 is TGTGCCAGTAGATTGATCGGACAGGACCCAAAGCCCCAGCATTTT. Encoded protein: CASRLIGQDPKPQHF.

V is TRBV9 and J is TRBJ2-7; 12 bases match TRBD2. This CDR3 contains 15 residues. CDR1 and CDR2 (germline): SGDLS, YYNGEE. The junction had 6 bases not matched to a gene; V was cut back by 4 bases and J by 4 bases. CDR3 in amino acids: CASSPRTSGTYEQYF. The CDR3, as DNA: TGTGCCAGCAGCCCCCGGACTAGCGGGACGTACGAGCAGTACTTC.

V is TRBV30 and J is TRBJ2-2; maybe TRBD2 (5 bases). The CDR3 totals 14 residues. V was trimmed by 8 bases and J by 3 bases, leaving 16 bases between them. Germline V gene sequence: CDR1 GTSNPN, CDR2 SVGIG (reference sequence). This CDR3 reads CALREGWHTGELFF. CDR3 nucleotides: TGTGCCCTACGGGAAGGGTGGCACACCGGGGAGCTGTTTTTT. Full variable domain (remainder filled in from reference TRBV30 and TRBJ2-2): SQTIHQWPATLVQPVGSPLSLECTVEGTSNPNLYWYRQAAGRGLQLLFYSVGIGQISSEVPQNLSASRPQDRQFILSSKKLLLSDSGFYLCALREGWHTGELFFGEGSRLTVL.

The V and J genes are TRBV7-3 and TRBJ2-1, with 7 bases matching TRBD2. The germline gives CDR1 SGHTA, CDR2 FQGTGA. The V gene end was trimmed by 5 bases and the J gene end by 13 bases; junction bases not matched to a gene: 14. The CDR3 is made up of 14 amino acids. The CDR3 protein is CASSPGSGRDYQFF. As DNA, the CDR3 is TGTGCCAGCAGCCCGGGTTCAGGGCGGGACTATCAGTTCTTC. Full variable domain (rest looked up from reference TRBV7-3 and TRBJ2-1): GAGVSQTPSNKVTEKGKYVELRCDPISGHTALYWYRQSLGQGPEFLIYFQGTGAADDSGLPNDRFFAVRPEGSVSTLKIQRTERGDSAVYLCASSPGSGRDYQFFGPGTRLTVL.

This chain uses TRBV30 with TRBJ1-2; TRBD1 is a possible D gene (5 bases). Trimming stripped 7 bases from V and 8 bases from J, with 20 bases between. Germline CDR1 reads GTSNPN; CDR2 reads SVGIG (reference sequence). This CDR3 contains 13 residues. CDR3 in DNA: TGTGCCTACCACCGTGGGGCCCTCGGGGGCTACACCTTC. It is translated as CAYHRGALGGYTF.

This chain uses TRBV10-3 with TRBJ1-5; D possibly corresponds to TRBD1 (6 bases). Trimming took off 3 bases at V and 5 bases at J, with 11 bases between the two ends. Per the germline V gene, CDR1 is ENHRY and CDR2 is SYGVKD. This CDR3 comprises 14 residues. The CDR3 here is CAISDRGGDQPQHF. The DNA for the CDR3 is TGTGCCATCAGTGACAGGGGTGGGGATCAGCCCCAGCATTTT.

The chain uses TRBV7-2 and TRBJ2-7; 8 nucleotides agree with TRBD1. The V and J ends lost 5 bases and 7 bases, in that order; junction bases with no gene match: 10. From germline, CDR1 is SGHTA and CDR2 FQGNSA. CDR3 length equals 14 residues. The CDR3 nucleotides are TGTGCCAGCAGCCCCCGGGACAGGATTAGAGAGCAGTACTTC. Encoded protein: CASSPRDRIREQYF.

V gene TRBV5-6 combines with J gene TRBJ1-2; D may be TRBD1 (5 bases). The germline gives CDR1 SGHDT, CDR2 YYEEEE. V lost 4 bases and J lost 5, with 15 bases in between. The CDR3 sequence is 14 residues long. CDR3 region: CASSRRQLYYGYTF. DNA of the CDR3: TGTGCCAGCAGCCGAAGACAGCTATATTATGGCTACACCTTC.

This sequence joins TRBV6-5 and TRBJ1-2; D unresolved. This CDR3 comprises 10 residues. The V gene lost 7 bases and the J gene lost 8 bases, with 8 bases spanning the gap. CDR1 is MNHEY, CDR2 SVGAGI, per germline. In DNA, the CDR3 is TGTGCCAGCAACCCGGGGGGCTACACCTTC. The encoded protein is CASNPGGYTF.

In nucleotides, the CDR3 is TGTGCCAGCAGCCGGGAGGGGAACGCAGATACGCAGTATTTT. Protein sequence: CASSREGNADTQYF. The chain joins TRBV7-3 to TRBJ2-3, with TRBD2 matching 8 bases. The CDR3 is 14 residues long. Germline loops: CDR1 SGHTA, CDR2 FQGTGA. With 5 bases clipped from V and 4 bases from J, the junction kept 5 bases outside the gene matches.

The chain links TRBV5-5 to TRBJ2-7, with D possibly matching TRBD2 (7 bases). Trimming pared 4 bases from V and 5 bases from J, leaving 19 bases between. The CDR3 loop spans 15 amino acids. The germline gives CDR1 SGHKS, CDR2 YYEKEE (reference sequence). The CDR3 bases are TGTGCCAGCAGCCATTATGGGGGGGCCGGCAACGAGCAGTACTTC. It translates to CASSHYGGAGNEQYF. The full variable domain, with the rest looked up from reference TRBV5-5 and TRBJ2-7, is DAGVTQSPTHLIKTRGQQVTLRCSPISGHKSVSWYQQVLGQGPQFIFQYYEKEERGRGNFPDRFSARQFPNYSSELNVNALLLGDSALYLCASSHYGGAGNEQYFGPGTRLTVT.

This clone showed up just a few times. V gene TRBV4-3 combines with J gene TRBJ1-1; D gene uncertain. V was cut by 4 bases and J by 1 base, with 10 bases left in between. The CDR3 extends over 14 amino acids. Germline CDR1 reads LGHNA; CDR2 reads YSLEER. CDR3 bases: TGCGCCAGCAGCCGAGGGCGGGAGAACACTGAAGCTTTCTTT. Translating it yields CASSRGRENTEAFF.

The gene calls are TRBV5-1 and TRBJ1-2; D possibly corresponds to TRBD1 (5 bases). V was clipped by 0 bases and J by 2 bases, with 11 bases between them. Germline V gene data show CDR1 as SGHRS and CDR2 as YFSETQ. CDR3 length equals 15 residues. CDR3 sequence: CASSLEWGGNYGYTF. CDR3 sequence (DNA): TGCGCCAGCAGCTTGGAGTGGGGGGGGAACTATGGCTACACCTTC.

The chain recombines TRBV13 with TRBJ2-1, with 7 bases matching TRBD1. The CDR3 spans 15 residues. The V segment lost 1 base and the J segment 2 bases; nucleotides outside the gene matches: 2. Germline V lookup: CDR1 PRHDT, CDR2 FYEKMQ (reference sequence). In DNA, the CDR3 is TGTGCCAGCAGCTTAGAAGGGGGCCCCTACAATGAGCAGTTCTTC. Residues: CASSLEGGPYNEQFF.

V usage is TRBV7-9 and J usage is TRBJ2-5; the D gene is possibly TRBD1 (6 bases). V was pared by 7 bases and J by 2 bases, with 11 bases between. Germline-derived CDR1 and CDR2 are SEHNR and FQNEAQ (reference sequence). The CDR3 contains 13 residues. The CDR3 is CASTTGSQETQYF. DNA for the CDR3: TGTGCCAGCACAACAGGGTCACAAGAGACCCAGTACTTC.

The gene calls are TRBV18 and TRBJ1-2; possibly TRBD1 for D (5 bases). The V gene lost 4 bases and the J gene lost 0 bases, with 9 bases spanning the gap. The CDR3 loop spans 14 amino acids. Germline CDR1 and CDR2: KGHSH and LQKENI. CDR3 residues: CASSRDSSNYGYTF. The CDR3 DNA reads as TGTGCCAGCTCACGGGACTCTTCTAACTATGGCTACACCTTC.

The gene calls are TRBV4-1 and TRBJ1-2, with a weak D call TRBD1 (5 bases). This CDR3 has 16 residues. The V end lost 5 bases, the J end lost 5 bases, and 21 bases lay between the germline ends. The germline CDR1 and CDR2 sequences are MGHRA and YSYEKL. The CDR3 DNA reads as TGCGCCAGCAGCTCTCCTATATGGCAGGGAGGGTATGGCTACACCTTC. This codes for CASSSPIWQGGYGYTF.

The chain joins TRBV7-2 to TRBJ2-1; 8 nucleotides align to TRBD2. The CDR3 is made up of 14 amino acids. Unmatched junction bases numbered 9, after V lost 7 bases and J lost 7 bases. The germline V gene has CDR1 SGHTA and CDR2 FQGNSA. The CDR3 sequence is CASNKAGASNEQFF. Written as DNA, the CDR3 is TGTGCCAGCAACAAAGCGGGAGCCTCGAATGAGCAGTTCTTC. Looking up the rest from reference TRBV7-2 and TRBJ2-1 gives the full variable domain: GAGVSQSPSNKVTEKGKDVELRCDPISGHTALYWYRQSLGQGLEFLIYFQGNSAPDKSGLPSDRFSAERTGGSVSTLTIQRTQQEDSAVYLCASNKAGASNEQFFGPGTRLTVL.

DNA for the CDR3: TGCGCCAGCAGTGGACTAGCGGGGGACCCGAGCAGGTATTTT. Amino acid sequence: CASSGLAGDPSRYF. The J gene is TRBJ2-3, the V gene TRBV10-2, with 12 bases fitting TRBD2. The CDR3 is made up of 14 amino acids. V was clipped by 4 bases and J by 14 bases; unmatched bases: 10. Looked up from germline, CDR1 is WSHSY and CDR2 is SAAADI.

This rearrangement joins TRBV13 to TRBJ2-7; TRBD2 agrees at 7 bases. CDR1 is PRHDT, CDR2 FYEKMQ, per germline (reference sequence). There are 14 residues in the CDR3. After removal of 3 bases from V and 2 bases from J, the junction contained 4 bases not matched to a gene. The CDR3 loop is CASSFQREAYEQYF. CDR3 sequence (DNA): TGTGCCAGCAGCTTCCAGCGGGAAGCCTACGAGCAGTACTTC. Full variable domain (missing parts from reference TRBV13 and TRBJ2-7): AAGVIQSPRHLIKEKRETATLKCYPIPRHDTVYWYQQGPGQDPQFLISFYEKMQSDKGSIPDRFSAQQFSDYHSELNMSSLELGDSALYFCASSFQREAYEQYFGPGTRLTVT.

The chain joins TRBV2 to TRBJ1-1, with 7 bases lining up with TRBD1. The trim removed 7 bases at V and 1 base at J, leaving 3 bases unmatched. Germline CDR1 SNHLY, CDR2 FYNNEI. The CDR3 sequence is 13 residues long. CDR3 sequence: CASIRGRNTEAFF. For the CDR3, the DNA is TGTGCCAGCATCAGGGGGAGGAACACTGAAGCTTTCTTT.